Listed below are T cell receptor beta chains from one sample, sequenced in a study of shared clonotypes between healthy human individuals. This table comes from immunoSEQ multiplex PCR, and its TCRdb copy is limited to in-frame clones, with some not included. The table shows about 1 million clones, with around 74% occurring only once. Sequencing was carried out using memory CD4+ T cells sorted from blood. The receptors come from a man aged 18 to 29 in good health. Each CDR3 is given with its conserved first and last residue. The order of the fields is J gene, D gene, CDR3 length, V gene, clone size, CDR3 DNA, CDR3 protein. The D gene is left open where the match is weak. Clone size is not always given. Where it is, it says once, few, many or a class for expanded clones.

J gene: TRBJ1-6
D gene: -
CDR3 length: 13
V gene: TRBV7-9
clone size: -
CDR3 DNA: TGTGCCAGCAGCTTCTCGCGGGATTCACCCCTCCACTTT
CDR3 protein: CASSFSRDSPLHF

J gene: TRBJ1-6
D gene: -
CDR3 length: 17
V gene: TRBV6-1
clone size: -
CDR3 DNA: TGTGCCAGCAGTGAAGATGGGGAGAGCTCCTATAATTCACCCCTCCACTTT
CDR3 protein: CASSEDGESSYNSPLHF

J gene: TRBJ2-2
D gene: TRBD2
CDR3 length: 16
V gene: TRBV2
clone size: few
CDR3 DNA: TGTGCCAGGACCCAAACTAGCGGGACGAACACCGGGGAGCTGTTTTTT
CDR3 protein: CARTQTSGTNTGELFF

J gene: TRBJ1-3
D gene: -
CDR3 length: 15
V gene: TRBV5-1
clone size: -
CDR3 DNA: TGCGCCAGCAGCCTCGGACCCGGTTCAGGAAACACCATATATTTT
CDR3 protein: CASSLGPGSGNTIYF

J gene: TRBJ2-7
D gene: -
CDR3 length: 15
V gene: TRBV7-2
clone size: -
CDR3 DNA: TGTGCCAGCAGCTTAGTTGGTCCAGGTTTCTACGAGCAGTACTTC
CDR3 protein: CASSLVGPGFYEQYF

J gene: TRBJ2-3
D gene: TRBD2
CDR3 length: 17
V gene: TRBV12-5
clone size: -
CDR3 DNA: TGTGCTAGTGGTTTGTACTTAGCGGGCCCCGCAACAGATACGCAGTATTTT
CDR3 protein: CASGLYLAGPATDTQYF

J gene: TRBJ2-7
D gene: TRBD1
CDR3 length: 13
V gene: TRBV6-1
clone size: once
CDR3 DNA: TGTGCCAGCAGAGGACAGGCCTCCTACGAGCAGTACTTC
CDR3 protein: CASRGQASYEQYF

J gene: TRBJ1-4
D gene: -
CDR3 length: 15
V gene: TRBV4-3
clone size: -
CDR3 DNA: TGCGCCAGCAGCGGGACCGGGACGGCCAACGAAAAACTGTTTTTT
CDR3 protein: CASSGTGTANEKLFF

J gene: TRBJ2-5
D gene: -
CDR3 length: 14
V gene: TRBV5-1
clone size: once
CDR3 DNA: TGCGCCAGCAGCGGAGGACAAAACCAAGAGACCCAGTACTTC
CDR3 protein: CASSGGQNQETQYF

J gene: TRBJ2-7
D gene: -
CDR3 length: 16
V gene: TRBV6-9
clone size: -
CDR3 DNA: TGTGCCAGCGCGATCGTACCTCAGGGGGGAACATACGAGCAGTACTTC
CDR3 protein: CASAIVPQGGTYEQYF

J gene: TRBJ1-4
D gene: TRBD1
CDR3 length: 16
V gene: TRBV2
clone size: once
CDR3 DNA: TGTGCCAGCCATATACTAACGACAGGGCAAAGGAAAAAACTGTTTTTT
CDR3 protein: CASHILTTGQRKKLFF

J gene: TRBJ2-1
D gene: TRBD2
CDR3 length: 15
V gene: TRBV6-5
clone size: -
CDR3 DNA: TGTGCCAGCAGTCGGGCGGGGGTAGGGGCAAATGAGCAGTTCTTC
CDR3 protein: CASSRAGVGANEQFF

J gene: TRBJ2-1
D gene: TRBD1
CDR3 length: 16
V gene: TRBV12-5
clone size: -
CDR3 DNA: TGTGCTAGTGGTTTGGGTTCCGGGACAGGGATTAATGAGCAGTTCTTC
CDR3 protein: CASGLGSGTGINEQFF

J gene: TRBJ2-7
D gene: TRBD1
CDR3 length: 15
V gene: TRBV5-4
clone size: once
CDR3 DNA: TGTGCCAGCAGCATCCGGGACAGGGGAACCTACGAGCAGTACTTC
CDR3 protein: CASSIRDRGTYEQYF

J gene: TRBJ2-7
D gene: TRBD1
CDR3 length: 15
V gene: TRBV6-6
clone size: -
CDR3 DNA: TGTGCCAGCAGTTACAGGGACAGGGGCACCTACGAGCAGTACTTC
CDR3 protein: CASSYRDRGTYEQYF

J gene: TRBJ2-2
D gene: -
CDR3 length: 15
V gene: TRBV28
clone size: -
CDR3 DNA: TGTGCCAGCAGTTCGTACACGGGGCACACCGGGGAGCTGTTTTTT
CDR3 protein: CASSSYTGHTGELFF

J gene: TRBJ2-5
D gene: -
CDR3 length: 14
V gene: TRBV7-9
clone size: -
CDR3 DNA: TGTGCCAGCAGCTTGACAGGTAGCAAGGAGACCCAGTACTTC
CDR3 protein: CASSLTGSKETQYF

J gene: TRBJ1-6
D gene: TRBD1
CDR3 length: 18
V gene: TRBV14
clone size: few
CDR3 DNA: TGTGCCAGCAGCCAAGGTGTGACAGGGGCAACCTATAATTCACCCCTCCACTTT
CDR3 protein: CASSQGVTGATYNSPLHF

J gene: TRBJ2-3
D gene: TRBD2
CDR3 length: 15
V gene: TRBV6-6
clone size: -
CDR3 DNA: TGTGCCAGCAGGGGTAGCGGGGGGGTGGCAGATACGCAGTATTTT
CDR3 protein: CASRGSGGVADTQYF

J gene: TRBJ2-2
D gene: TRBD1
CDR3 length: 15
V gene: TRBV5-8
clone size: -
CDR3 DNA: TGTGCCAGCAGCTACTGGGACAGGCGGACCGGGGAGCTGTTTTTT
CDR3 protein: CASSYWDRRTGELFF

J gene: TRBJ2-3
D gene: -
CDR3 length: 14
V gene: TRBV6-1
clone size: -
CDR3 DNA: TGTGCCAGCACCGAGCCTTTTCGGGGAGATACGCAGTATTTT
CDR3 protein: CASTEPFRGDTQYF

J gene: TRBJ1-5
D gene: TRBD1
CDR3 length: 14
V gene: TRBV10-1
clone size: -
CDR3 DNA: TGCGCCAGCAGTCCGACAGGGGTGGGTCAGCCCCAGCATTTT
CDR3 protein: CASSPTGVGQPQHF

J gene: TRBJ1-2
D gene: TRBD1
CDR3 length: 15
V gene: TRBV7-2
clone size: few
CDR3 DNA: TGTGCCAGCAGTTCGGACAGGGGCTCTAACTATGGCTACACCTTC
CDR3 protein: CASSSDRGSNYGYTF

J gene: TRBJ2-5
D gene: TRBD2
CDR3 length: 15
V gene: TRBV7-2
clone size: -
CDR3 DNA: TGTGCCAGCAGCTTCATGGGACTAGCAGGAGAGACCCAGTACTTC
CDR3 protein: CASSFMGLAGETQYF

J gene: TRBJ2-1
D gene: -
CDR3 length: 14
V gene: TRBV18
clone size: -
CDR3 DNA: TGTGCCAGCTCACCCTCCCCGGGGACCCATGAGCAGTTCTTC
CDR3 protein: CASSPSPGTHEQFF

J gene: TRBJ1-3
D gene: TRBD1
CDR3 length: 16
V gene: TRBV4-1
clone size: few
CDR3 DNA: TGCGCCAGCAGCCAAGGAAATGGCAGGGGGCGAAACACCATATATTTT
CDR3 protein: CASSQGNGRGRNTIYF

J gene: TRBJ1-6
D gene: TRBD1
CDR3 length: 15
V gene: TRBV28
clone size: -
CDR3 DNA: TGTGCCAGCAGTCCGAGGACAGGGGGCCGTTCACCCCTCCACTTT
CDR3 protein: CASSPRTGGRSPLHF

J gene: TRBJ1-3
D gene: -
CDR3 length: 15
V gene: TRBV7-9
clone size: -
CDR3 DNA: TGTGCCAGCAGCCAACGAGGGGGCTCTGGAAACACCATATATTTT
CDR3 protein: CASSQRGGSGNTIYF

J gene: TRBJ2-2
D gene: TRBD2
CDR3 length: 16
V gene: TRBV9
clone size: once
CDR3 DNA: TGTGCCAGCAGCGCAAGCGGGAGATCGGACACCGGGGAGCTGTTTTTT
CDR3 protein: CASSASGRSDTGELFF

J gene: TRBJ2-3
D gene: TRBD2
CDR3 length: 15
V gene: TRBV19
clone size: -
CDR3 DNA: TGTGCCAGTAGTAACCCTAGCGGGGGCACAGATACGCAGTATTTT
CDR3 protein: CASSNPSGGTDTQYF

J gene: TRBJ1-5
D gene: -
CDR3 length: 13
V gene: TRBV6-4
clone size: -
CDR3 DNA: TGTGCCAGCAGTGACAGGGGAGGACAGCCCCAGCATTTT
CDR3 protein: CASSDRGGQPQHF

J gene: TRBJ2-5
D gene: TRBD2
CDR3 length: 15
V gene: TRBV28
clone size: -
CDR3 DNA: TGTGCCAGCAGTTCCTCGGGGGGACCCCAAGAGACCCAGTACTTC
CDR3 protein: CASSSSGGPQETQYF

J gene: TRBJ2-7
D gene: -
CDR3 length: 12
V gene: TRBV2
clone size: -
CDR3 DNA: TGTGCCAGCAGTGAAGGTGGAGGGAAGCAGTACTTC
CDR3 protein: CASSEGGGKQYF

J gene: TRBJ1-2
D gene: -
CDR3 length: 10
V gene: TRBV2
clone size: -
CDR3 DNA: TGTGCCAGCAGTGAACCTGGTTACACCTTC
CDR3 protein: CASSEPGYTF

J gene: TRBJ1-2
D gene: TRBD1
CDR3 length: 18
V gene: TRBV25-1
clone size: -
CDR3 DNA: TGTGCCAGCAGTGAATTGACCGCCCCATGGGACAGGGGCTATGGCTACACCTTC
CDR3 protein: CASSELTAPWDRGYGYTF

J gene: TRBJ1-1
D gene: -
CDR3 length: 14
V gene: TRBV10-3
clone size: few
CDR3 DNA: TGTGCCATCAGCGCCGGACGGATGAACACTGAAGCTTTCTTT
CDR3 protein: CAISAGRMNTEAFF

J gene: TRBJ2-3
D gene: TRBD2
CDR3 length: 15
V gene: TRBV5-1
clone size: -
CDR3 DNA: TGCGCCAGCAGCCCCCTGGGAGGGGCTCGCGATACGCAGTATTTT
CDR3 protein: CASSPLGGARDTQYF

J gene: TRBJ2-3
D gene: TRBD2
CDR3 length: 17
V gene: TRBV9
clone size: -
CDR3 DNA: TGTGCCAGCAGCGTAGTATCAGCGGGAGGGTCCATAGATACGCAGTATTTT
CDR3 protein: CASSVVSAGGSIDTQYF

J gene: TRBJ2-2
D gene: -
CDR3 length: 15
V gene: TRBV7-2
clone size: -
CDR3 DNA: TGTGCCAGCAGCTTACCGCGACAGGCTTACGGGGAGCTGTTTTTT
CDR3 protein: CASSLPRQAYGELFF

J gene: TRBJ1-3
D gene: TRBD1
CDR3 length: 17
V gene: TRBV29-1
clone size: -
CDR3 DNA: TGCAGCGTTGAGGGGTCCGGACAGGGGTACTCTGGAAACACCATATATTTT
CDR3 protein: CSVEGSGQGYSGNTIYF

J gene: TRBJ1-5
D gene: -
CDR3 length: 15
V gene: TRBV5-5
clone size: many
CDR3 DNA: TGTGCCAGCATTTATCAGGGAAATAGCAATCAGCCCCAGCATTTT
CDR3 protein: CASIYQGNSNQPQHF

J gene: TRBJ1-1
D gene: -
CDR3 length: 11
V gene: TRBV30
clone size: few
CDR3 DNA: TGTGCCTGGAGGAAGGGGACCGAAGCTTTCTTT
CDR3 protein: CAWRKGTEAFF

J gene: TRBJ1-6
D gene: TRBD1
CDR3 length: 16
V gene: TRBV9
clone size: -
CDR3 DNA: TGTGCCAGCAGCGTAGTAGGACAGGGCGTCGGTTCACCCCTCCACTTT
CDR3 protein: CASSVVGQGVGSPLHF

J gene: TRBJ2-2
D gene: TRBD2
CDR3 length: 18
V gene: TRBV9
clone size: -
CDR3 DNA: TGTGCCAGCAGCCTTGGGACTAGCGATTGGGAAAACACCGGGGAGCTGTTTTTT
CDR3 protein: CASSLGTSDWENTGELFF

J gene: TRBJ2-5
D gene: TRBD2
CDR3 length: 15
V gene: TRBV28
clone size: -
CDR3 DNA: TGTGCCAGCAGTGACCTAGCGGGGGGGCGCGTGACCCAGTACTTC
CDR3 protein: CASSDLAGGRVTQYF

J gene: TRBJ2-5
D gene: -
CDR3 length: 13
V gene: TRBV7-8
clone size: -
CDR3 DNA: TGTGCCAGCAGCTTAGCGTACCAAGAGACCCAGTACTTC
CDR3 protein: CASSLAYQETQYF

J gene: TRBJ1-2
D gene: -
CDR3 length: 15
V gene: TRBV2
clone size: -
CDR3 DNA: TGTGCCAGCACCCGGGTCTGGACAGCCCATAATGGCTACACCTTC
CDR3 protein: CASTRVWTAHNGYTF

J gene: TRBJ2-5
D gene: TRBD1
CDR3 length: 14
V gene: TRBV11-2
clone size: -
CDR3 DNA: TGTGCCAGCAGCTTAAGGGGGCGATCGGAGACCCAGTACTTC
CDR3 protein: CASSLRGRSETQYF

J gene: TRBJ2-4
D gene: -
CDR3 length: 12
V gene: TRBV7-2
clone size: once
CDR3 DNA: TGTGCCAGCAGCTTAGTGGTTGGCATTCAGTACTTC
CDR3 protein: CASSLVVGIQYF

J gene: TRBJ1-6
D gene: -
CDR3 length: 19
V gene: TRBV19
clone size: few
CDR3 DNA: TGTGCCAGTAGCAACGGCGGGACGGCTCTCAGTATCTATAATTCACCCCTCCACTTT
CDR3 protein: CASSNGGTALSIYNSPLHF

J gene: TRBJ2-6
D gene: -
CDR3 length: 17
V gene: TRBV5-1
clone size: once
CDR3 DNA: TGCGCCAGCAGCTCTGGACAGCTTACTCTGGGGGCCAACGTCCTGACTTTC
CDR3 protein: CASSSGQLTLGANVLTF

J gene: TRBJ2-6
D gene: -
CDR3 length: 16
V gene: TRBV6-6
clone size: -
CDR3 DNA: TGTGCCAGCACCTCCAAACAGGGATCCGGGGCCAACGTCCTGACTTTC
CDR3 protein: CASTSKQGSGANVLTF

J gene: TRBJ2-7
D gene: -
CDR3 length: 12
V gene: TRBV7-9
clone size: once
CDR3 DNA: TGTGCCAGCAGCCTCTTGGCCTACGAGCAGTACTTC
CDR3 protein: CASSLLAYEQYF

J gene: TRBJ2-3
D gene: -
CDR3 length: 15
V gene: TRBV27
clone size: -
CDR3 DNA: TGTGCCAGCAGTTTAGAGGCGCCGAGCACAGATACGCAGTATTTT
CDR3 protein: CASSLEAPSTDTQYF

J gene: TRBJ2-7
D gene: TRBD1
CDR3 length: 15
V gene: TRBV28
clone size: once
CDR3 DNA: TGTGCCAGCAGCCTCCTTGACAGGGACTCCTACGAGCAGTACTTC
CDR3 protein: CASSLLDRDSYEQYF

J gene: TRBJ2-1
D gene: -
CDR3 length: 16
V gene: TRBV29-1
clone size: -
CDR3 DNA: TGCAGCGCTAGAGCCCCGGACAGAAGCTCCTACAATGAGCAGTTCTTC
CDR3 protein: CSARAPDRSSYNEQFF

J gene: TRBJ1-2
D gene: -
CDR3 length: 13
V gene: TRBV2
clone size: -
CDR3 DNA: TGTGCCAGCAGTGAATCGCGCGGGACCGGCTACACCTTC
CDR3 protein: CASSESRGTGYTF

J gene: TRBJ1-5
D gene: -
CDR3 length: 14
V gene: TRBV6-1
clone size: -
CDR3 DNA: TGTGCCAGCAGGACACGGGGGAGCGGTCAGCCCCAGCATTTT
CDR3 protein: CASRTRGSGQPQHF